This T cell receptor beta chain was obtained from a study of CD8+CD57+ T cells in acquired aplastic anemia. Across the study: Quantities of DNA derived from sorted CD4+ and CD8+ cells averaged approximately 3 ug.

The germline V gene has CDR1 MGHRA and CDR2 YSYEKL. The CDR3 has 14 residues. The V gene lost 1 base and the J gene lost 4 bases, with 11 bases spanning the gap. For sequencing, patients were chosen who had shown expansion of CD8+CD57+ cells by flow cytometry. TCR beta VDJ and CDR3 profiling used genomic DNA as template. TCRdb reanalysed the reads using MiXCR and keeps one entry per CDR3 protein. The table records 150,000 or so distinct CDR3 sequences, about 50% of them present only once. This clonotype was detected many times. Sequenced input: sorted CD4+, CD8+, or CD8+CD57+ T cells (not recorded which) from PBMCs. The chain joins TRBV4-1 to TRBJ2-7, with a tentative D call TRBD1 (6 bases). The TCR originated in a human donor with aplastic anemia. CDR3 residues: CASSQGTETYEQYF. The CDR3 DNA is TGCGCCAGCAGCCAAGGGACAGAGACTTACGAGCAGTACTTC.